The rows below give T cell receptor beta chains drawn from one sample of a study of CD8+ T cells in alopecia areata. Profiling relied on immunoSEQ multiplex PCR, and the TCRdb table lists in-frame clones only, not all of them. In the table there are around 200,000 clones, roughly 59% of which are singletons. Sequences were derived from CD4+ T cells sorted from blood, sampled at week 0. All receptors come from a human donor with alopecia areata. CDR3s include the opening cysteine and the closing phenylalanine or tryptophan. Only some rows state a clone size, as once, few, many or a class for expanded clones.

j_call | v_call | clone_size | cdr3_aa
TRBJ1-2 | TRBV4-3 | NA | CASSQELGLYGYTF
TRBJ2-3 | TRBV7-2 | NA | CASSLAPRGGSTDTQYF
TRBJ2-6 | TRBV9 | NA | CASSAGPSGANVLTF
TRBJ2-3 | TRBV5-1 | once | CASSLEGRHTDTQYF
TRBJ2-3 | TRBV29-1 | NA | CSDRQRNTDTQYF
TRBJ1-5 | TRBV30 | NA | CAWGTANNQPQHF
TRBJ1-5 | TRBV30 | NA | CAWSTASSQPQHF
TRBJ2-5 | TRBV29-1 | NA | CSVEGLAALGETQYF
TRBJ2-7 | TRBV7-9 | NA | CASSLGNGQYF
TRBJ2-7 | TRBV28 | NA | CASSANRFPYEQYF
TRBJ1-2 | TRBV28 | NA | CASSFRTGGLGGYTF
TRBJ1-6 | TRBV30 | few | CAWSRAGTTSPLHF
TRBJ2-3 | TRBV9 | NA | CASSVGDSPTDTQYF
TRBJ2-3 | TRBV29-1 | NA | CSSRTVTDTQYF
TRBJ2-1 | TRBV28 | few | CASTGTGFSNEQFF
TRBJ2-7 | TRBV10-3 | NA | CAISEDRVGEQYF
TRBJ2-3 | TRBV29-1 | NA | CSADDRGPGDTQYF
TRBJ1-5 | TRBV13 | NA | CASSFRGGNQPQHF
TRBJ2-5 | TRBV9 | NA | CASSDGLTNQETQYF
TRBJ1-1 | TRBV4-1 | NA | CASSPGTARANTEAFF
TRBJ2-1 | TRBV5-5 | NA | CASSLGQGGYNEQFF
TRBJ2-7 | TRBV14 | few | CASSQMGTVNYEQYF
TRBJ2-7 | TRBV4-1 | NA | CASSQDSVPSYEQYF
TRBJ2-5 | TRBV2 | NA | CASSEAQGPWETQYF
TRBJ2-2 | TRBV7-2 | NA | CASSLADSGSGELFF
TRBJ1-1 | TRBV29-1 | NA | CSVVTQGARTEAFF
TRBJ2-7 | TRBV11-2 | few | CASSLGGIAGRGEQYF
TRBJ2-7 | TRBV5-1 | NA | CASSLDRDYEQYF
TRBJ2-7 | TRBV29-1 | NA | CSVRGQLHSYEQYF
TRBJ2-7 | TRBV15 | NA | CATSRKKEGQQYF
TRBJ2-7 | TRBV19 | NA | CASTPPGRTYEQYF
TRBJ2-3 | TRBV29-1 | few | CSVRGHLPDTQYF
TRBJ1-5 | TRBV15 | NA | CATSRDWGTDQPQHF
TRBJ1-4 | TRBV30 | NA | CAWSQGQGEKLFF
TRBJ1-1 | TRBV30 | NA | CAWTGMNTEAFF
TRBJ2-7 | TRBV15 | NA | CATSRDKGIYEQYF
TRBJ2-2 | TRBV30 | NA | CAWSVLDTGELFF
TRBJ1-5 | TRBV7-2 | NA | CASSLRDQPQHF
TRBJ1-1 | TRBV30 | once | CAWSSLGTAKEWNTEAFF
TRBJ2-1 | TRBV5-1 | NA | CASSSNLLAGEGEQFF
TRBJ1-1 | TRBV29-1 | NA | CSVTEAFF
TRBJ2-3 | TRBV5-6 | few | CASSLTLGDTQYF
TRBJ2-1 | TRBV25-1 | NA | CASSEYFSGEQFF
TRBJ2-3 | TRBV7-9 | few | CASSPHGDTQYF
TRBJ1-2 | TRBV4-2 | NA | CASSQVSGDGYTF
TRBJ2-5 | TRBV29-1 | NA | CSVLRETQYF
TRBJ1-2 | TRBV5-6 | NA | CASSFVTAGTGGLGYTF
TRBJ2-6 | TRBV6-1 | few | CASSEAGVRGSGANVLTF